Below are 32 T cell receptor beta chains sequenced from a single sample in a study of Ad26.COV2.S vaccination and SARS-CoV-2 variants. The data were produced by immunoSEQ multiplex PCR, yet TCRdb's version contains in-frame clones alone and is incomplete. This sample yields about 370,000 clones, of which roughly nine tenths are seen a single time; more than 3% belongs to the top ten. As to treatment: some 19 received Ad26.COV2.S at low or high dose, single or two shots; several received placebo; per-sample allocation not given. Day 63 after the first injection of vaccine or placebo was the sampling time. Sequenced material: peripheral blood, taken in a trial of Ad26.COV2.S vaccine versus placebo. These receptors were obtained from a person between 18 and 60 years old who received the Ad26.COV2.S COVID-19 vaccine or a placebo.

In the case of this clone: Other nucleotide sequences in the sample specify the same CDR3. This sequence joins TRBV6-6 and TRBJ2-3; D is undetermined. Germline assignment: CDR1 MNHNY and CDR2 SVGAGI (reference sequence). This CDR3 region has 14 residues. V gave up 0 bases and J gave up 1 base, with 5 bases separating them. The CDR3 nucleotides read TGTGCCAGCAGTTACTCCCGCCGCACAGATACGCAGTATTTT. As protein: CASSYSRRTDTQYF.

In this sample, this clone turned up once. The chain joins TRBV12-3 or TRBV12-4 to TRBJ1-2, with D possibly being TRBD1 (5 bases). This CDR3 is 13 amino acids long. With 4 bases removed from V and 4 bases from J, the gap between germline ends came to 10 bases. This CDR3 reads CASSYQGTYGYTF. The CDR3 DNA follows: TGTGCCAGCAGTTATCAGGGTACCTATGGCTACACCTTC.

The sample holds a few counts of this clone. The V gene is TRBV6-1, the J gene TRBJ2-5; D might be TRBD1 (6 bases). V was clipped by 2 bases and J by 5 bases, with 12 bases between them. This CDR3 has 14 amino acids. The germline V gene encodes CDR1 MNHNS and CDR2 SASEGT. The CDR3 here is CASSETGSGETQYF. The DNA for the CDR3 is TGTGCCAGCAGTGAAACAGGGTCAGGTGAGACCCAGTACTTC.

The gene calls are TRBV9 and TRBJ2-1, with D perhaps being TRBD1 or TRBD2 (5 bases each). The CDR3 is 13 residues long. Germline V lookup: CDR1 SGDLS, CDR2 YYNGEE. V was shortened by 3 bases and J by 9 bases, with 13 bases between the two germline ends. The chain's CDR3 is CASSDDPRGEQFF. The DNA of the CDR3 is TGTGCCAGCAGCGATGACCCGAGGGGTGAGCAGTTCTTC.

The J gene is TRBJ2-7, the V gene TRBV11-2; 7 positions agree with TRBD2. The V gene end was trimmed by 3 bases and the J gene end by 3 bases; junction bases not matched to a gene: 2. Germline V CDR1 and CDR2: SGHAT, FQNNGV. This CDR3 region has 13 residues. The CDR3 coding sequence is TGTGCCAGCAGCTTTGGGGGGGACTACGAGCAGTACTTC. The encoded protein is CASSFGGDYEQYF.

The rearrangement uses TRBV5-5 and TRBJ2-2; 9 bases agree with TRBD2. J was trimmed by 4 bases and V by 1 base; bases with no gene match: 5. The CDR3 contains 16 residues. Germline V gene lookup returns CDR1 SGHKS and CDR2 YYEKEE (reference sequence). The CDR3 here is CASSLFLAGSTGELFF. CDR3 DNA: TGTGCCAGCAGCTTGTTTCTAGCGGGGAGCACCGGGGAGCTGTTTTTT.

This clone is a singleton in its sample. The chain recombines TRBV5-1 with TRBJ2-7, with D perhaps assigned TRBD1 or TRBD2 (5 bases each). This CDR3 region has 14 residues. Trimming took off 0 bases at V and 3 bases at J, with 10 bases between the two ends. Germline V gene sequence: CDR1 SGHRS, CDR2 YFSETQ. CDR3 bases: TGCGCCAGCAGCTTGGACCAGGGAGTCTACGAGCAGTACTTC. It specifies CASSLDQGVYEQYF. Full variable domain (outside the CDR3, taken from reference TRBV5-1 and TRBJ2-7): KAGVTQTPRYLIKTRGQQVTLSCSPISGHRSVSWYQQTPGQGLQFLFEYFSETQRNKGNFPGRFSGRQFSNSRSEMNVSTLELGDSALYLCASSLDQGVYEQYFGPGTRLTVT.

J is TRBJ1-1 and V is TRBV18; D gene unclear. The CDR3 is 14 amino acids. Germline V lookup: CDR1 KGHSH, CDR2 LQKENI. Trimming left V 1 base short and J 0 bases short, with 6 bases between. The CDR3 DNA follows: TGTGCCAGCTCACCACTCTCAGTGAACACTGAAGCTTTCTTT. It yields the protein CASSPLSVNTEAFF.

Concerning this clone: This CDR3 is also generated by other DNA sequences in the sample. The chain joins TRBV5-1 to TRBJ1-1; a possible D gene is TRBD1 (5 bases). CDR3 length: 14 amino acids. The V gene's germline CDR1 is SGHRS and CDR2 YFSETQ. V gave up 2 bases and J gave up 1 base, with 9 bases separating them. CDR3 bases: TGCGCCAGCAGCTTAGGCACAGGGAACACTGAAGCTTTCTTT. The encoded protein is CASSLGTGNTEAFF. The full variable domain, completed using reference TRBV5-1 and TRBJ1-1, is KAGVTQTPRYLIKTRGQQVTLSCSPISGHRSVSWYQQTPGQGLQFLFEYFSETQRNKGNFPGRFSGRQFSNSRSEMNVSTLELGDSALYLCASSLGTGNTEAFFGQGTRLTVV.

The V and J genes are TRBV4-2 and TRBJ2-2, with TRBD2 matching over 8 bases. The J segment lost 3 bases and the V segment lost 0 bases, leaving 6 bases of the junction unmatched. This CDR3 has 17 amino acids. The V gene's germline CDR1 is LGHNA and CDR2 YNFKEQ. CDR3 nucleotides: TGTGCCAGCAGCCAAGAGGCAGCGGGGGCGTACACCGGGGAGCTGTTTTTT. This codes for CASSQEAAGAYTGELFF.

The gene calls are TRBV5-4 and TRBJ2-7; maybe TRBD2 (5 bases). The CDR3 has 14 amino acids. Trimming removed 7 bases at V and 6 bases at J, with 20 bases between. The germline gives CDR1 SGHNT, CDR2 YYREEE (reference sequence). CDR3 DNA sequence: TGTGCCAGCGCTACCCGGCTAGCAGTCTCCGAGCAGTACTTC. Translated: CASATRLAVSEQYF.

The gene calls are TRBV5-1 and TRBJ1-2; D is unclear. The germline CDR1 and CDR2 sequences are SGHRS and YFSETQ. CDR3 length equals 15 residues. V shed 3 bases and J shed 3 bases, with 15 bases lying between them. In DNA form, the CDR3 reads TGCGCCAGCAGCTATATGACACCCGTTGACTATGGCTACACCTTC. This encodes CASSYMTPVDYGYTF.

The chain couples TRBV6-5 to TRBJ2-1, with unresolved D. Germline assignment: CDR1 MNHEY and CDR2 SVGAGI. The CDR3 totals 11 residues. The ends were cut back, 1 base at V and 6 bases at J, with 1 base in the middle. The CDR3 nucleotides are TGTGCCAGCAGTTACTTCAATGAGCAGTTCTTC. This codes for CASSYFNEQFF.

This chain uses TRBV6-4 with TRBJ2-3; D unresolved. The V end was cut by 2 bases, the J end by 2 bases, with 8 bases between. Looked up from germline, CDR1 is MRHNA and CDR2 is SNTAGT. The CDR3 has 14 residues. CDR3 region: CASSDLGPTDTQYF. Written as DNA, the CDR3 is TGTGCCAGCAGTGACCTCGGACCCACAGATACGCAGTATTTT.

About this clone itself: A much larger clone lies a single base off, so this may be a read error. The CDR3 nucleotides read TGTGCCAGCAGCTCGACAGGGGGCTATGGCTACACCTTC. Residues: CASSSTGGYGYTF. V is TRBV12-3 or TRBV12-4 and J is TRBJ1-2; 9 bases align to TRBD1. The CDR3 has 13 residues. The V segment lost 6 bases and the J segment 4 bases; nucleotides outside the gene matches: 3.

This clone has only one observation. The rearrangement uses TRBV27 and TRBJ2-7; 12 nucleotides align to TRBD2. Trimming cost V 8 bases and J 6 bases; bases outside gene matches: 8. The germline V gene encodes CDR1 MNHEY and CDR2 SMNVEV (reference sequence). The CDR3 runs to 14 residues. In DNA, the CDR3 is TGTGCCAGCTCCCGTTGGACTAGCGGGGTCGAGCAGTACTTC. Amino acid sequence: CASSRWTSGVEQYF.

This clone was observed a handful of times. This chain joins TRBV6-5 and TRBJ2-1; 9 bases are shared with TRBD2. After removal of 6 bases from V and 4 bases from J, the junction contained 7 bases not matched to a gene. From germline, CDR1 is MNHEY and CDR2 SVGAGI. This CDR3 has 15 residues. As DNA, the CDR3 is TGTGCCAGCAGGGCTAGCGGGGCGTCATACAATGAGCAGTTCTTC. It specifies CASRASGASYNEQFF.

The chain uses TRBV9 and TRBJ2-5; a possible D gene is TRBD2 (7 bases). V was clipped by 2 bases and J by 2 bases, with 13 bases between them. Germline CDR1 SGDLS, CDR2 YYNGEE. The CDR3 sequence is 15 residues long. CDR3 region: CASSVWGGGQETQYF. CDR3 nucleotide sequence: TGTGCCAGCAGCGTCTGGGGGGGCGGACAAGAGACCCAGTACTTC.

The chain carries TRBV2 and TRBJ2-5; D tentatively fits TRBD1 or TRBD2 (5 bases each). The CDR3 loop spans 14 amino acids. In germline, CDR1 is SNHLY, CDR2 FYNNEI. Trimming pared 2 bases from V and 1 base from J, leaving 8 bases between. The CDR3 nucleotides read TGTGCCAGCAGTGAATTGAGGGGCCAAGAGACCCAGTACTTC. This encodes CASSELRGQETQYF. Combining the CDR3 with reference TRBV2 and TRBJ2-5 gives the whole variable domain EPEVTQTPSHQVTQMGQEVILRCVPISNHLYFYWYRQILGQKVEFLVSFYNNEISEKSEIFDDQFSVERPDGSNFTLKIRSTKLEDSAMYFCASSELRGQETQYFGPGTRLLVL.

In DNA, the CDR3 is TGTGCCAGCAGTTTATGGGGAGGGAACACTGAAGCTTTCTTT. Translating it yields CASSLWGGNTEAFF. V usage is TRBV27 and J usage is TRBJ1-1; no clear D gene. Trimming took 1 base from V and 1 from J, leaving 7 bases between them. CDR1 is MNHEY, CDR2 SMNVEV, per germline (reference sequence). CDR3 length: 14 residues.

The V and J genes are TRBV7-8 and TRBJ1-4; D may be TRBD1 (6 bases). Germline CDR1 reads SGHVS; CDR2 reads FQNEAQ. V was pared by 5 bases and J by 5 bases, with 18 bases between. The CDR3 covers 16 residues. CDR3 sequence (DNA): TGTGCCAGCAGCCCCCGGGGGACATTCGGGAATGAAAAACTGTTTTTT. Its translation: CASSPRGTFGNEKLFF.

This rearrangement joins TRBV11-2 to TRBJ2-7, with D tentatively TRBD1 or TRBD2 (5 bases each). Germline loops: CDR1 SGHAT, CDR2 FQNNGV. The CDR3 covers 12 residues. Trimming shortened V by 6 bases and J by 7 bases, and 13 bases separated the two germline ends. The CDR3, as DNA: TGTGCCAGCAGATCAGGGTCGGGAGAGCAGTACTTC. This translates into CASRSGSGEQYF.

This clone was detected once. The chain recombines TRBV3-1 (or the pseudogene TRBV3-2) with TRBJ1-2; TRBD1 is a possible D gene (5 bases). CDR3 length equals 13 residues. Germline V gene lookup returns CDR1 LGHDT and CDR2 YNNKEL (reference sequence). V shed 1 base and J shed 7 bases, with 10 bases lying between them. The CDR3 protein is CASSQGRGGGYTF. DNA of the CDR3: TGTGCCAGCAGCCAAGGGCGGGGGGGTGGCTACACCTTC.

As for this clone: Other DNA sequences from this sample encode an identical CDR3 as well. The chain carries TRBV19 and TRBJ2-3, with a weak D call TRBD1 (6 bases). The germline CDR1 and CDR2 sequences are LNHDA and SQIVND (reference sequence). Trimming took off 7 bases at V and 0 bases at J, with 14 bases between the two ends. This CDR3 has 15 amino acids. The CDR3 is CASNPGTTSTDTQYF. In DNA, the CDR3 is TGTGCCAGTAACCCCGGGACAACTAGCACAGATACGCAGTATTTT.

This chain links TRBV4-2 with TRBJ2-2; 9 bases line up with TRBD1. This CDR3 spans 16 amino acids. J gave up 5 bases and V 7 bases, and 11 bases lay outside the gene matches. Germline-derived CDR1 and CDR2 are LGHNA and YNFKEQ. CDR3 in DNA: TGTGCCAGCACCCTGGGGGACAGGGTTGCGACCGGGGAGCTGTTTTTT. Translation gives CASTLGDRVATGELFF.

The rearrangement links TRBV11-2 to TRBJ2-3, with 8 bases that match TRBD2. This CDR3 region has 16 residues. V dropped 0 bases and J dropped 3; count of bases not matched to a gene: 5. CDR1 SGHAT and CDR2 FQNNGV come from the germline V gene. This CDR3 reads CASSLDLAGGTDTQYF. CDR3 DNA: TGTGCCAGCAGCTTAGATTTGGCGGGGGGTACAGATACGCAGTATTTT.

The rearrangement joins TRBV6-2 or TRBV6-3 to TRBJ2-2, with D maybe TRBD2 (6 bases). The CDR3 has 14 residues. V was clipped by 3 bases and J by 3 bases, with 8 bases between them. CDR1 is MNHEY, CDR2 SVGEGT, per germline. The CDR3 DNA sequence: TGTGCCAGCAGTTATGGAGGGGACACCGGGGAGCTGTTTTTT. Protein sequence: CASSYGGDTGELFF.

V gene TRBV12-3 or TRBV12-4 combines with J gene TRBJ2-7, with D possibly matching TRBD1 (6 bases). V was cut by 4 bases and J by 5 bases, with 9 bases left in between. The CDR3 loop spans 12 amino acids. CDR3 protein: CASSWTVHEQYF. As DNA, the CDR3 is TGTGCCAGCAGTTGGACAGTCCACGAGCAGTACTTC.

The chain recombines TRBV7-2 with TRBJ1-3; the match to TRBD1 covers 7 bases. This CDR3 region has 16 residues. The V gene's germline CDR1 is SGHTA and CDR2 FQGNSA. V lost 5 bases, J lost 0 bases, and 7 bases stayed unmatched. Here the CDR3 reads CASSHGTDASGNTIYF. The DNA of the CDR3 is TGTGCCAGCAGCCACGGGACAGATGCCTCTGGAAACACCATATATTTT. The full variable domain, with the rest looked up from reference TRBV7-2 and TRBJ1-3, is GAGVSQSPSNKVTEKGKDVELRCDPISGHTALYWYRQSLGQGLEFLIYFQGNSAPDKSGLPSDRFSAERTGGSVSTLTIQRTQQEDSAVYLCASSHGTDASGNTIYFGEGSWLTVV.

The CDR3 DNA is TGTGCCAGCAGAGGGACGCCGGGCACCGGGGAGCTGTTTTTT. Its translation: CASRGTPGTGELFF. V gene TRBV6-5 combines with J gene TRBJ2-2; D possibly uses TRBD1 or TRBD2 (5 bases each). Trimming shortened V by 6 bases and J by 4 bases, and 12 bases separated the two germline ends. Germline-derived CDR1 and CDR2 are MNHEY and SVGAGI. The CDR3 extends over 14 amino acids.

The chain carries TRBV14 and TRBJ2-3; no firm D call. From germline, CDR1 is SGHDN and CDR2 FVKESK. The CDR3 spans 12 residues. V was cut by 1 base and J by 9 bases, with 8 bases left in between. In DNA, the CDR3 is TGTGCCAGCAGCCAAGTACAAGGGACGCAGTATTTT. Translating it yields CASSQVQGTQYF.

The chain employs TRBV18 and TRBJ1-5; D is possibly TRBD1 (6 bases). Germline-derived CDR1 and CDR2 are KGHSH and LQKENI. The CDR3 runs 15 residues. The V end was cut by 1 base, the J end by 3 bases, with 10 bases between. The chain's CDR3 is CASSPLAGVNQPQHF. The CDR3 region has the DNA TGTGCCAGCTCACCACTAGCAGGGGTCAATCAGCCCCAGCATTTT.